This T cell receptor (beta chain) comes out of a study of spatial heterogeneity in lung cancer. Specified time point: sample taken at primary tumor resection. Study outcomes and limitations: Tumor mutation counts were tracked by expanded intratumoral alpha and beta TCR counts.

The library protocol tagged each TCR cDNA with a unique molecular identifier. From the 5' RACE reads, TCRdb called clonotypes with MiXCR, one entry per CDR3 protein. This sample has some 1,300 distinct CDR3 sequences; about 10% occur once, and the top ten carry approximately 20%. This clonotype rates as large. Its antigen remains unknown. Germline CDR1 and CDR2: MNHEY and SMNVEV (reference sequence). CDR3 length equals 17 residues. The ends lost 2 bases at V and 6 bases at J; junction bases unmatched: 4. J is TRBJ2-1 and V is TRBV27; 16 positions match TRBD2. The source of this sequence is a male donor with early-stage non-small cell lung cancer. Sequenced here: lung tumor tissue, sampled at surgery. The CDR3 DNA follows: TGTGCCAGCAGTTTACCTGGGACTAGCGGGAGGGGCAATGAGCAGTTCTTC. This translates into CASSLPGTSGRGNEQFF.